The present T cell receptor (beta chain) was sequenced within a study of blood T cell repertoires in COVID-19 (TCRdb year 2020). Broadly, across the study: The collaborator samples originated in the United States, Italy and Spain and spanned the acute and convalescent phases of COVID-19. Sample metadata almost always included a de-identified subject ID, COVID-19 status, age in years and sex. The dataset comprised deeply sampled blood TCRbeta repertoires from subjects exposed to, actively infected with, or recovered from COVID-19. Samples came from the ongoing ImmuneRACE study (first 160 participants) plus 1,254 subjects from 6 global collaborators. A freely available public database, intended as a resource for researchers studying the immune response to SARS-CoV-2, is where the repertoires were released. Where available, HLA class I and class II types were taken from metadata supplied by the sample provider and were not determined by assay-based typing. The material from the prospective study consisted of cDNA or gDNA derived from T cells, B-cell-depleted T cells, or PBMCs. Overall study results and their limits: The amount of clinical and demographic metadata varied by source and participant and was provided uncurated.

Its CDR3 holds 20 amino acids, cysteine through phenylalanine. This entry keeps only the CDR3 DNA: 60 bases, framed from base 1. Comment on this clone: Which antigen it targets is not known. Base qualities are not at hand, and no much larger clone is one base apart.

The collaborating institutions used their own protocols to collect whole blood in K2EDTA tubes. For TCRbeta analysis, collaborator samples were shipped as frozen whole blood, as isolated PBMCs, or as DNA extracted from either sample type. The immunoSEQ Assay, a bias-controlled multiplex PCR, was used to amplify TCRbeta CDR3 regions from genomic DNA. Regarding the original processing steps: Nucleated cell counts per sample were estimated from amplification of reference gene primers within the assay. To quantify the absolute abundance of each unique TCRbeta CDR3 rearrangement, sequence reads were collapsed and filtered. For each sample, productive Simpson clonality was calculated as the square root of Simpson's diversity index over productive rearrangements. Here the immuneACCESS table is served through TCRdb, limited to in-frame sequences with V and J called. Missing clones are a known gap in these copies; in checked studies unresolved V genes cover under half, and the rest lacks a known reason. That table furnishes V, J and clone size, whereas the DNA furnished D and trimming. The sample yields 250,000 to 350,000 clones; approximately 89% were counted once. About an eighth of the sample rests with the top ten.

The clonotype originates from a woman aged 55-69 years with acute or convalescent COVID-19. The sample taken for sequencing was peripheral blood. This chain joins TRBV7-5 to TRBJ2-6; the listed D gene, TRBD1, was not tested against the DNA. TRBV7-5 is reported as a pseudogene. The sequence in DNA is TGTGCCAGAAGCTTAGGTTCGGACAGGGGGTCTCATGCTGGGGCCAACGTCCTGACTTTC. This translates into CARSLGSDRGSHAGANVLTF.